This TCR beta chain derives from a study of cytomegalovirus exposure and HLA in healthy donors. Overall study findings and caveats: After further analysis at a later stage, roughly 15,000 TCR beta sequences were associated with HLA alleles at 0.05 false discovery rate. Using the classifier, cytomegalovirus status was reportedly diagnosed with high specificity and sensitivity.

It was with 60 Vbeta and 13 Jbeta primers that the PCR ran. Profiled with immunoSEQ multiplex PCR; TCRdb holds only in-frame clones, not every one. The profile shows fewer than 200,000 clones, roughly nine tenths of them singletons. Concerning this clone itself: Its specificity is unknown.

The TCR comes from a boy under 10 years old in good health and CMV-seronegative. The specimen was PBMCs.

The CDR3 coding sequence is TGTGCCAGCACCCCCGGTACCTTCGAGACCCAGTACTTC. Translating it yields CASTPGTFETQYF. This sequence joins TRBV2 and TRBJ2-5; D remains ambiguous. In germline, CDR1 is SNHLY, CDR2 FYNNEI. The V end was cut by 7 bases, the J end by 5 bases, with 14 bases between. The CDR3 consists of 13 residues. The complete variable domain, with remaining parts taken from reference TRBV2 and TRBJ2-5, reads EPEVTQTPSHQVTQMGQEVILRCVPISNHLYFYWYRQILGQKVEFLVSFYNNEISEKSEIFDDQFSVERPDGSNFTLKIRSTKLEDSAMYFCASTPGTFETQYFGPGTRLLVL.